A selection of T cell receptor beta chains follows, all from one sample in a study of T cells in Graves' hyperthyroidism and ophthalmopathy. In TCRdb, the multiplex PCR reads were re-called with MiXCR into one record per CDR3 protein. The sample shows fewer than 550,000 distinct CDR3 sequences, about a sixth of them seen only once. The sequencing sample was made of blood. The receptor source for this set is a woman aged 18-29 years with Graves' hyperthyroidism. CDR3s leave out the opening cysteine and the closing phenylalanine or tryptophan. Each record gives: CDR3 protein, D gene, V gene. D genes are given only for firm matches.

CDR3 protein: ASSYSASGYTYEQY; D gene: TRBD2; V gene: TRBV6-2/TRBV6-3
CDR3 protein: ASSWNKGGEAF; D gene: NA; V gene: TRBV5-1
CDR3 protein: ASSYSGTTRSGNTIY; D gene: NA; V gene: TRBV6-5
CDR3 protein: SATSLVDEQY; D gene: NA; V gene: TRBV20-1
CDR3 protein: ASSPLGRRGADTQY; D gene: NA; V gene: TRBV6-1
CDR3 protein: ASSPTPTANSPLH; D gene: NA; V gene: TRBV27
CDR3 protein: ASSEQPQSNTEAF; D gene: NA; V gene: TRBV2
CDR3 protein: ASSYSNRGQETQY; D gene: TRBD1; V gene: TRBV6-9
CDR3 protein: ASSRGRGFNYGYT; D gene: NA; V gene: TRBV7-8
CDR3 protein: ASSFLYKSRDRELEETQY; D gene: TRBD1; V gene: TRBV28
CDR3 protein: ATSDIRTGELF; D gene: NA; V gene: TRBV24-1
CDR3 protein: SVYTSGFRSYEQY; D gene: TRBD2; V gene: TRBV29-1
CDR3 protein: ASNSRDQPQH; D gene: NA; V gene: TRBV6-5
CDR3 protein: AISDAVSNQPQH; D gene: NA; V gene: TRBV10-3
CDR3 protein: ASRGRLAGAPYNEQF; D gene: TRBD2; V gene: TRBV11-3
CDR3 protein: AIGGTRLYEQY; D gene: NA; V gene: TRBV10-3
CDR3 protein: ASSQEGGSWMRNTEAF; D gene: NA; V gene: TRBV14
CDR3 protein: ASNRDGTGELF; D gene: NA; V gene: TRBV4-1
CDR3 protein: ASSLIPGLDTQY; D gene: NA; V gene: TRBV7-3
CDR3 protein: ASSQGQASNQPQH; D gene: NA; V gene: TRBV4-1
CDR3 protein: ASSAWTALAKNIQY; D gene: NA; V gene: TRBV7-2
CDR3 protein: AGRGNWYNEQF; D gene: NA; V gene: TRBV19
CDR3 protein: SASTTTGAELF; D gene: NA; V gene: TRBV20-1
CDR3 protein: ASSPMTGGASYNEQF; D gene: TRBD2; V gene: TRBV18
CDR3 protein: ASGFRGAGNTIY; D gene: NA; V gene: TRBV12-5
CDR3 protein: ASSSQGTANNSPLH; D gene: TRBD1; V gene: TRBV6-1
CDR3 protein: ASRTRGIGRVF; D gene: TRBD2; V gene: TRBV12-3/TRBV12-4
CDR3 protein: ASSFGSETGELF; D gene: NA; V gene: TRBV19
CDR3 protein: ASRLGRTSSYNEQF; D gene: NA; V gene: TRBV6-1
CDR3 protein: ASSPPDRDLYGYT; D gene: TRBD1; V gene: TRBV18
CDR3 protein: ASSRTRQGETQY; D gene: NA; V gene: TRBV12-3/TRBV12-4
CDR3 protein: ARADRAEGEQF; D gene: TRBD1; V gene: TRBV10-3
CDR3 protein: ASSQGVGAASYEQY; D gene: NA; V gene: TRBV9
CDR3 protein: ASRPSTGANVLT; D gene: NA; V gene: TRBV12-3/TRBV12-4
CDR3 protein: ASSPDRGGGLREQY; D gene: TRBD2; V gene: TRBV18
CDR3 protein: SARVVGSYEQY; D gene: NA; V gene: TRBV20-1
CDR3 protein: ASRGPGAKNIQY; D gene: NA; V gene: TRBV28
CDR3 protein: ASSLADSGQY; D gene: NA; V gene: TRBV12-3/TRBV12-4
CDR3 protein: ASSPKFGDRANAF; D gene: TRBD1; V gene: TRBV2
CDR3 protein: ASSELGTTQY; D gene: NA; V gene: TRBV25-1
CDR3 protein: ASSLRTVATANEQF; D gene: NA; V gene: TRBV7-9
CDR3 protein: ATSRDPAATNQPQH; D gene: NA; V gene: TRBV15
CDR3 protein: ASSRAGGFYEQY; D gene: TRBD2; V gene: TRBV3-1
CDR3 protein: ASSQPGTSGGAGETQY; D gene: TRBD2; V gene: TRBV11-2
CDR3 protein: SVEDRMYGYT; D gene: TRBD1; V gene: TRBV29-1
CDR3 protein: ASSEDSSYEQY; D gene: NA; V gene: TRBV10-2
CDR3 protein: ASSRGGGQPQH; D gene: TRBD1; V gene: TRBV7-9
CDR3 protein: ASSFLAPGQGMTDTQY; D gene: TRBD1; V gene: TRBV7-3